The T cell receptor (beta chain) under discussion was sequenced for a study of blood T cell repertoires in COVID-19. Clones were read by immunoSEQ multiplex PCR, and TCRdb kept only the in-frame ones, dropping some. Among fewer than 500,000 clones listed, 75% to 90% were seen once. Germline values: CDR1 SQVTM, CDR2 ANQGSEA. This CDR3 region has 12 residues. Trimming took off 5 bases at V and 5 bases at J, with 12 bases between the two ends. Sequenced input: peripheral blood. The receptor comes from a woman in her twenties or thirties with active or convalescent COVID-19. This chain uses TRBV29-1 with TRBJ1-1; a weak D match, TRBD1 (6 bases). The CDR3 sequence is CSVTSQGTEAFF. CDR3 in DNA: TGCAGCGTTACGAGTCAGGGGACTGAAGCTTTCTTT.